This T cell receptor (beta chain) originates from a study of cytomegalovirus exposure and HLA in healthy donors. Study-wide points: Apart from CMV serostatus, no immune exposure information was available.

PCR employed 60 Vbeta and 13 Jbeta primers. The repertoire was sequenced with immunoSEQ multiplex PCR; TCRdb's copy has only in-frame clones and lacks some. Altogether approximately 170,000 clones are present, 77% being singletons, with the ten largest covering around 3%. Notes on this clone: Its target is not known.

Sequences were obtained from PBMCs. This TCR came from a female donor in good health and CMV-seronegative.

The chain's CDR3 is CASSYSRRGETQYF. The CDR3 DNA reads as TGTGCCAGCAGTTACTCTCGCAGGGGAGAGACCCAGTACTTC. The chain joins TRBV6-5 to TRBJ2-5; weak D call: TRBD1 (6 bases). Germline V lookup: CDR1 MNHEY, CDR2 SVGAGI. The ends were cut back, 0 bases at V and 4 bases at J, with 9 bases in the middle. This CDR3 has 14 amino acids.